The source of this TCR beta chain is a study of OX40 agonist ivuxolimab in advanced cancers. Notes on the study in general: Partial responders dosed at 0.1-3.0 mg/kg displayed clonal expansion ranking among the lowest.

Produced via immunoSEQ multiplex PCR; TCRdb's table is partial and in-frame only. This sample has under 140,000 clones; roughly 87% occur once, and the top ten carry around 0.27%. The CDR3 is made up of 15 amino acids. Trimming removed 7 bases at V and 1 base at J, with 16 bases between. Germline V gene sequence: CDR1 MNHEY, CDR2 SMNVEV (reference sequence). Exclusion applied to patients with autoimmune disease history or systemic immunosuppression. Blood samples were obtained at baseline, cycle 4 day 1, and cycle 7 day 1. Points on this clone: Its cognate antigen is unknown.

Material: CD4+ or CD8+ T cells sorted from blood, obtained in a trial of the OX40 agonist ivuxolimab. The clonotype comes from an adult with an advanced solid tumor such as melanoma, head and neck, liver or kidney cancer. The chain carries TRBV27 and TRBJ1-1, with D perhaps matching TRBD1 (5 bases). The CDR3 protein is CASIRWGSRNTEAFF. CDR3 coding DNA: TGTGCCAGCATAAGATGGGGGTCCCGGAACACTGAAGCTTTCTTT.